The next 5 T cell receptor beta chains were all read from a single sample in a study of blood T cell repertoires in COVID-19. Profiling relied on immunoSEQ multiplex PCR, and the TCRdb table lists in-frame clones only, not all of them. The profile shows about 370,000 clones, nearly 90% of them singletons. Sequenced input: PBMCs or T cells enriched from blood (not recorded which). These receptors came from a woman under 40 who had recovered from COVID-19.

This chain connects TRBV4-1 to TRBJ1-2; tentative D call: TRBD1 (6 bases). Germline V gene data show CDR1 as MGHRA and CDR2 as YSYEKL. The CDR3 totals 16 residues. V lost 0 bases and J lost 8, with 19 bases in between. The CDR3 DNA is TGCGCCAGCAGCCAAGATCTGCAGGGGAAGCAGGGAGGCTACACCTTC. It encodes CASSQDLQGKQGGYTF.

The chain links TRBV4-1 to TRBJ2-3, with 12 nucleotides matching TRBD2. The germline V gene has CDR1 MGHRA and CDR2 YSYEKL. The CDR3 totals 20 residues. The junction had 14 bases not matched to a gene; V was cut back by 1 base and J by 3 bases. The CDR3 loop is CASSQVGFDGLAGFTDTQYF. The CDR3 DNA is TGCGCCAGCAGCCAAGTCGGGTTCGACGGACTAGCGGGGTTTACAGATACGCAGTATTTT.

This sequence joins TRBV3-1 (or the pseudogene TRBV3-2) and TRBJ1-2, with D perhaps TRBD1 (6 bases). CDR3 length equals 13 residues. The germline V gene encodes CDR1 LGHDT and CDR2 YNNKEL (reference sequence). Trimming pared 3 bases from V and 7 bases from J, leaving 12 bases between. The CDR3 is CASSQEGGGGYTF. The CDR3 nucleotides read TGTGCCAGCAGCCAGGAAGGGGGGGGTGGCTACACCTTC.

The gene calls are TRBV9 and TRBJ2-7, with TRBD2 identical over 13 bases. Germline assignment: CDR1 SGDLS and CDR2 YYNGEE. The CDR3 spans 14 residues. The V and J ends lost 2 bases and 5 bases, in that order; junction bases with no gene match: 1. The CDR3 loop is CASSVGTSGNEQYF. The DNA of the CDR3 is TGTGCCAGCAGCGTCGGGACTAGCGGGAACGAGCAGTACTTC.

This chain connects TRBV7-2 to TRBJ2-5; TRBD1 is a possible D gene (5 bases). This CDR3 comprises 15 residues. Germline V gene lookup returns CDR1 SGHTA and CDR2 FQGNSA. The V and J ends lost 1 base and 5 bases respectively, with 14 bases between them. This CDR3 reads CASSLEWQGWETQYF. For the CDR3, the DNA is TGTGCCAGCAGCTTAGAATGGCAGGGTTGGGAGACCCAGTACTTC.